This is a list of T cell receptor beta chains from one sample in a study of blood T cell repertoires in COVID-19. Sequencing used immunoSEQ multiplex PCR; TCRdb keeps in-frame clones, though not all of them. The table includes 55,000 to 90,000 clones, 86% detected once. Sequenced material: peripheral blood. Receptor source: a man between 65 and 85 years old with active COVID-19. CDR3s include the opening cysteine and the closing phenylalanine or tryptophan. A D gene is named only where the DNA matches it firmly. Expanded clones are given a class, and other clones once, few, many or no size at all.

clone_size | d_call | j_call | v_call | cdr3_nt | cdr3_aa
. | TRBD2 | TRBJ2-4 | TRBV19 | TGTGCCAGTAGTTCTAGCGGAGCCAAAAACATTCAGTACTTC | CASSSSGAKNIQYF
. | . | TRBJ1-5 | TRBV28 | TGTGCCAGCAACCGGGGGGGGACTCAGCCCCAGCATTTT | CASNRGGTQPQHF
. | . | TRBJ2-5 | TRBV7-3 | TGTGCCAGCAGCGGGGGCCCCGATTCCGGGACCCAGTACTTC | CASSGGPDSGTQYF
. | . | TRBJ1-3 | TRBV28 | TGTGCCAGCAGTCCCGCGGGTGCCGTCGCTGGAAACACCATATATTTT | CASSPAGAVAGNTIYF
once | TRBD2 | TRBJ2-7 | TRBV2 | TGTGCCAGCAGTGGGGAGGGGACCTACGAGCAGTACTTC | CASSGEGTYEQYF
. | TRBD2 | TRBJ2-7 | TRBV4-2 | TGTGCCAGCAGCCAAGATCTGGTCGGGAGGCCCTCCTACGAGCAGTACTTC | CASSQDLVGRPSYEQYF
. | . | TRBJ1-5 | TRBV2 | TGTGCCAGCAGTGGTGGGCAGGGAGGACAGCCCCAGCATTTT | CASSGGQGGQPQHF
. | . | TRBJ2-3 | TRBV7-2 | TGTGCCAGCAGCTTATGGGGGCCCCCCACAGATACGCAGTATTTT | CASSLWGPPTDTQYF
. | . | TRBJ2-3 | TRBV11-3 | TGTGCCAGCAGCCCCGGACGGTGGCAGGGGAGCACAGATACGCAGTATTTT | CASSPGRWQGSTDTQYF
. | . | TRBJ2-7 | TRBV2 | TGTGCCAGCAGTGAGGGGAGGGGGTCCTACGAGCAGTACTTC | CASSEGRGSYEQYF
. | TRBD1 | TRBJ2-7 | TRBV10-3 | TGTGCCATCAGTGACACGGGGACAGCCAAAAGCTCCTACGAGCAGTACTTC | CAISDTGTAKSSYEQYF
once | TRBD1 | TRBJ2-1 | TRBV24-1 | TGTGCCACCAGTGATCCGACAGGGCCGTACAATGAGCAGTTCTTC | CATSDPTGPYNEQFF
. | TRBD1 | TRBJ2-7 | TRBV28 | TGTGCCAGCAGTACCCGGGACAGCGGCTCCTACGAGCAGTACTTC | CASSTRDSGSYEQYF
. | TRBD2 | TRBJ2-1 | TRBV4-2 | TGTGCCAGCAGCCAAGACGCTCGTGCCCACTTAGCGGGAGGTCAGTTCTTC | CASSQDARAHLAGGQFF
once | . | TRBJ1-1 | TRBV5-5 | TGTGCCAGCAGCCTTACGGACAGAATGAACACTGAAGCTTTCTTT | CASSLTDRMNTEAFF
. | TRBD1 | TRBJ1-6 | TRBV28 | TGTGCCAGCAGTTTTGGACAGGGATCTTGGTCACCCCTCCACTTT | CASSFGQGSWSPLHF
. | TRBD2 | TRBJ2-7 | TRBV14 | TGTGCCAGCAGCCCCCGGCTTTGGGGGGGGAATTACGAGCAGTACTTC | CASSPRLWGGNYEQYF
. | . | TRBJ2-7 | TRBV7-2 | TGTGCCAGCAGCCCTCAATCAGGCTACGAGCAGTACTTC | CASSPQSGYEQYF
once | TRBD2 | TRBJ2-1 | TRBV6-2/TRBV6-3 | TGTGCCAGCAGTTACCCGGGGACTAGCGGGTTGAATGAGCAGTTCTTC | CASSYPGTSGLNEQFF
. | . | TRBJ1-1 | TRBV30 | TGTGCCTGGGGGGGTAGGGGACTCGGGAACACTGAAGCTTTCTTT | CAWGGRGLGNTEAFF
few | . | TRBJ2-2 | TRBV18 | TGTGCCAGCTCAAAAGGACAGAACACCGGGGAGCTGTTTTTT | CASSKGQNTGELFF
. | TRBD2 | TRBJ2-5 | TRBV28 | TGTGCCAGCAGTTTAACTACTGGGCGTAGCGGGCCCCAAGAGACCCAGTACTTC | CASSLTTGRSGPQETQYF
. | TRBD1 | TRBJ2-3 | TRBV6-2/TRBV6-3 | TGTGCCAGCAGCCCGAGGACAGGGAGCACAGATACGCAGTATTTT | CASSPRTGSTDTQYF
. | . | TRBJ2-7 | TRBV4-1 | TGCGCCAGCAGCCAAGACAACTCCTACGAGCAGTACTTC | CASSQDNSYEQYF
. | TRBD2 | TRBJ2-7 | TRBV11-2 | TGTGCCAGCAGCCCCCGGGGGGACTACCGCTACGAGCAGTACTTC | CASSPRGDYRYEQYF